This T cell receptor (beta chain) is from a study of blood T cell repertoires in COVID-19 (dated by TCRdb to 2018 to 2021). Turning to the overall study: Samples covering the acute and convalescent phases of COVID-19 were provided by collaborators in the United States, Italy and Spain. The material from the prospective study consisted of cDNA or gDNA derived from T cells, B-cell-depleted T cells, or PBMCs. Deeply sampled blood TCRbeta repertoires from subjects exposed to, actively infected with, or recovered from COVID-19 were included in the dataset. The repertoires were released in a freely available public database intended as a resource for research on the immune response to SARS-CoV-2. Samples were obtained from the ongoing ImmuneRACE study (first 160 participants) and from 950 to 1,500 subjects provided by 6 global collaborators. Nearly every sample came with metadata listing a de-identified subject ID, COVID-19 status, age in years and sex. Where available, HLA class I and class II types were obtained from metadata supplied by the sample provider rather than from assay-based typing. Points the paper makes about the study in general: How much clinical and demographic metadata was included differed by source and by participant, and the metadata was provided uncurated.

This clone showed up just once. Its antigen is unknown. No base quality information exists; no much larger clone differs at one position. The CDR3, from cysteine to phenylalanine, totals 14 residues. CDR3 DNA is the only sequence kept; it has 42 bases, read in frame from the first base. The junction shows trimming of 0 bases on V and 6 bases on J, plus 6 bases between the germline ends. Taken from the germline V gene, the CDR1 and CDR2 loops are MNHEY and SVGAGI. TCRbeta CDR3 regions were amplified from genomic DNA using the immunoSEQ Assay, a bias-controlled multiplex PCR. The paper's data handling went like this. Nucleated cell counts per sample were estimated from amplification of reference gene primers within the assay. To quantify the absolute abundance of each unique TCRbeta CDR3 rearrangement, sequence reads were collapsed and filtered. For each sample, productive Simpson clonality was calculated as the square root of Simpson's diversity index over productive rearrangements. TCRdb took this table from immuneACCESS and kept in-frame rearrangements with V and J called. Such tables lack part of the clones; where checked against another copy, unresolved V genes explain under half of the gap, and the rest is unexplained. That table furnishes V, J and clone size, whereas the DNA furnished D and trimming. The sample includes tens of thousands of clones, with 84% observed a single time. 25% to 30% of the sample lies in the top ten.

Whole blood was collected in K2EDTA tubes by collaborating institutions according to the institutions' own protocols. For TCRbeta analysis, collaborator samples were shipped as frozen whole blood, as isolated PBMCs, or as DNA extracted from either sample type. Input material: peripheral blood. This TCR came from a human donor in a cohort sampled during active COVID-19. Recombination linked TRBV6-5 to TRBJ1-6; confidence is insufficient to name the D gene. The CDR3 protein sequence reads: CASSYSASNSPLHF. The nucleotide sequence reads as follows: TGTGCCAGCAGTTACTCCGCCAGTAATTCACCCCTCCACTTT.